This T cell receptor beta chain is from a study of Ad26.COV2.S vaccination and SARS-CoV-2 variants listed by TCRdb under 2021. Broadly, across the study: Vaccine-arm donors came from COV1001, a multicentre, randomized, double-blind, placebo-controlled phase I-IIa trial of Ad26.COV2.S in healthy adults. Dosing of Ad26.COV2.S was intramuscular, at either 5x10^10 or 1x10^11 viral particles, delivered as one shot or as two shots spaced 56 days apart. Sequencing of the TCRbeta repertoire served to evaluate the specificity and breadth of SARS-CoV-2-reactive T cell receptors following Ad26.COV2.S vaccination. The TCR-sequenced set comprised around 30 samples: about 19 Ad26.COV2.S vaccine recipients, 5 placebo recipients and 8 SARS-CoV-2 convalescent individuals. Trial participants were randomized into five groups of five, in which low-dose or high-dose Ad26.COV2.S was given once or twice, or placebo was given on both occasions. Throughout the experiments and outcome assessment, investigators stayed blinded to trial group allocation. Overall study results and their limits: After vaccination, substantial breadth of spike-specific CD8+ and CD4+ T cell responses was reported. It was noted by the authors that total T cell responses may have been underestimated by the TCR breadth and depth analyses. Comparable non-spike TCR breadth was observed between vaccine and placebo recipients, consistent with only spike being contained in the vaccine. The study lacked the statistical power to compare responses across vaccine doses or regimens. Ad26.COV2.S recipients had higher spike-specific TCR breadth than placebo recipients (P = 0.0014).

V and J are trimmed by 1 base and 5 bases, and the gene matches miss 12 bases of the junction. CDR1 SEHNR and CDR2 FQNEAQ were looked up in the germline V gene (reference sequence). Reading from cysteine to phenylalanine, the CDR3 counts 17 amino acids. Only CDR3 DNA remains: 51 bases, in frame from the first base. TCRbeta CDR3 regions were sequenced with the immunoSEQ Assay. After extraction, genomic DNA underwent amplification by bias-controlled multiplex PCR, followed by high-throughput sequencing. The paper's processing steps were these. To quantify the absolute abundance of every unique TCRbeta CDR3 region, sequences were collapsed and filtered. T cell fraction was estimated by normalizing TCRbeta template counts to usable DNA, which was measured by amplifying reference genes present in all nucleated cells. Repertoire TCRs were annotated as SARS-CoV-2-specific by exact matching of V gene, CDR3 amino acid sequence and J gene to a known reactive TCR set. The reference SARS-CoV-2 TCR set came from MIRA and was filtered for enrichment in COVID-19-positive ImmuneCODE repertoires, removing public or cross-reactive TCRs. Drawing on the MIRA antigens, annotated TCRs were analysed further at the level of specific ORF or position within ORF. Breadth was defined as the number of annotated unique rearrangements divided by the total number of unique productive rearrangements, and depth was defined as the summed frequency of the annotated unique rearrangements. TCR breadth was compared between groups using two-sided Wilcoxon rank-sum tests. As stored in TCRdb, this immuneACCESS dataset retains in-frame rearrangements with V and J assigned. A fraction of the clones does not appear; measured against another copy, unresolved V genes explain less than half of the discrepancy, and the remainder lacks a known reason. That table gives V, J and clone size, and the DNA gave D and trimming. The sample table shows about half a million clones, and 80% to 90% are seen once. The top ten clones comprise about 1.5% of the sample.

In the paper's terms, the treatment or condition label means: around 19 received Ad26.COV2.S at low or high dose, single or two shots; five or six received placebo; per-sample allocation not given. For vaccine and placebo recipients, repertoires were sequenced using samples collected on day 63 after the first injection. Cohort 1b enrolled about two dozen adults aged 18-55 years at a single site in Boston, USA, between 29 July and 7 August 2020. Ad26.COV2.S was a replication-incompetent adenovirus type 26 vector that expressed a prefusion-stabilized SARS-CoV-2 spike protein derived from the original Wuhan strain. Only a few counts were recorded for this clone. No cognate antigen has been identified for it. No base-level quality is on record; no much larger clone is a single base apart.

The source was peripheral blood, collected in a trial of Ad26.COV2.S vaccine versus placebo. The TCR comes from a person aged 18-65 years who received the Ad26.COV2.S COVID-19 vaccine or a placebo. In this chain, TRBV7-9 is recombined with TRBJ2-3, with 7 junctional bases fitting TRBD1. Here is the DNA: TGTGCCAGCAGCTTAGTAGATTCCGGGACAGACCTAGATACGCAGTATTTT. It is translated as CASSLVDSGTDLDTQYF.